The 25 T cell receptor beta chains presented below share a single source sample, sequenced in a study of blood T cell repertoires in COVID-19. Assay used: immunoSEQ multiplex PCR; TCRdb lists only in-frame clones, some missing. The data hold approximately 130,000 clones, with about nine tenths observed a single time. Input material: peripheral blood. All receptors derive from a man aged 45-65 years with active COVID-19.

The chain couples TRBV15 to TRBJ1-5; no clear D. This CDR3 region has 16 residues. V was cut by 0 bases and J by 4 bases, with 13 bases left in between. Germline CDR1 is LNHNV and CDR2 is YYDKDF (reference sequence). The CDR3 DNA reads TGTGCCACCAGCAGAGATGGCCCTTTCTCTAATCAGCCCCAGCATTTT. Its protein product is CATSRDGPFSNQPQHF.

Notes on this clone: Additional DNA sequences in this sample encode the identical CDR3. V gene TRBV18 combines with J gene TRBJ1-1; tentative D call: TRBD1 (5 bases). Trimming pared 3 bases from V and 1 base from J, leaving 9 bases between. The CDR3 contains 14 residues. The V gene's germline CDR1 is KGHSH and CDR2 LQKENI. This CDR3 reads CASSPSDTNTEAFF. CDR3 bases: TGTGCCAGCTCACCTTCGGACACGAACACTGAAGCTTTCTTT.

This clone is a singleton in its sample. V gene TRBV5-1 combines with J gene TRBJ1-2; possible D gene TRBD1, 6 bases. Trimming removed 4 bases at V and 6 bases at J, with 16 bases between. This CDR3 region has 14 residues. Per the germline V gene, CDR1 is SGHRS and CDR2 is YFSETQ. The chain's CDR3 is CASSQPAGADGYTF. The CDR3 nucleotides read TGCGCCAGCAGCCAACCGGCAGGGGCGGATGGCTACACCTTC.

The chain carries TRBV7-3 and TRBJ1-1; tentatively, D is TRBD1 (6 bases). Trimming took off 1 base at V and 3 bases at J, with 9 bases between the two ends. Germline V gene lookup returns CDR1 SGHTA and CDR2 FQGTGA. This CDR3 comprises 14 residues. DNA of the CDR3: TGTGCCAGCAGCTTAAGGGGGCGCGACACTGAAGCTTTCTTT. Residues: CASSLRGRDTEAFF.

This chain's CDR3 is CASSATGAADTQYF. Here the CDR3 DNA reads TGTGCCAGTAGTGCGACAGGGGCGGCAGATACGCAGTATTTT. This rearrangement joins TRBV19 to TRBJ2-3, with 8 positions matching TRBD1. The CDR3 covers 14 residues. Trimming removed 5 bases from V and 4 bases from J; junction bases left unmatched: 5. Germline CDR1 and CDR2: LNHDA and SQIVND (reference sequence). Supplemented by reference TRBV19 and TRBJ2-3, the full variable domain reads DGGITQSPKYLFRKEGQNVTLSCEQNLNHDAMYWYRQDPGQGLRLIYYSQIVNDFQKGDIAEGYSVSREKKESFPLTVTSAQKNPTAFYLCASSATGAADTQYFGPGTRLTVL.

The chain recombines TRBV10-1 with TRBJ2-3; 7 nucleotides line up with TRBD1. Germline V gives CDR1 WNHNN, CDR2 SYGVQD (reference sequence). The CDR3 length is 14 residues. V was pared by 6 bases and J by 6 bases, with 9 bases of the junction left unmatched. The CDR3 protein is CASRQAYRGDTQYF. DNA of the CDR3: TGCGCCAGCAGACAAGCCTACAGGGGCGATACGCAGTATTTT.

The rearrangement links TRBV7-2 to TRBJ2-7; tentatively, D is TRBD1 (5 bases). The V end lost 1 base, the J end lost 6 bases, and 13 bases lay between the germline ends. There are 14 residues in the CDR3. Germline V gene data show CDR1 as SGHTA and CDR2 as FQGNSA. As DNA, the CDR3 is TGTGCCAGCAGCTTAGGGGGCAGCCAGTCCGAGCAGTACTTC. Translated: CASSLGGSQSEQYF.

The table lists this clone with a count of one. The genes are TRBV18 and TRBJ2-1; 9 positions match TRBD2. The germline V gene has CDR1 KGHSH and CDR2 LQKENI. The junction had 16 bases not matched to a gene; V was cut back by 3 bases and J by 4 bases. The CDR3 is 19 residues long. In nucleotides, the CDR3 is TGTGCCAGCTCACCGGGTAGAGAGCGGGGGGCCCTCTGGTACAATGAGCAGTTCTTC. This translates into CASSPGRERGALWYNEQFF.

This sequence joins TRBV3-1 (or the pseudogene TRBV3-2) and TRBJ2-5; D possibly corresponds to TRBD2 (6 bases). Germline V gene lookup returns CDR1 LGHDT and CDR2 YNNKEL (reference sequence). CDR3 length: 15 amino acids. V was clipped by 4 bases and J by 5 bases, with 17 bases between them. The CDR3 spells CASSPFPGLEETQYF. DNA for the CDR3: TGTGCCAGCAGCCCTTTTCCGGGACTGGAGGAGACCCAGTACTTC.

The chain uses TRBV4-3 and TRBJ2-1, with TRBD1 matching over 12 bases. V dropped 4 bases and J dropped 10; count of bases not matched to a gene: 14. The CDR3 spans 17 residues. CDR1 LGHNA and CDR2 YSLEER come from the germline V gene. The CDR3 loop reads CASSREAGTGGASEQFF. For the CDR3, the DNA is TGCGCCAGCAGCCGAGAAGCCGGGACAGGGGGCGCGTCCGAGCAGTTCTTC.

The chain links TRBV7-9 to TRBJ2-7, with 7 bases matching TRBD1. CDR1 and CDR2 from the germline V gene are SEHNR and FQNEAQ (reference sequence). This CDR3 has 15 residues. V trimming: 5 bases; J trimming: 2 bases; junction bases outside the gene matches: 9. CDR3 in DNA: TGTGCCAGCAGCCCCGACCGGGACAGTCCCTACGAGCAGTACTTC. Translating gives CASSPDRDSPYEQYF.

This clone was found a few times. The chain employs TRBV5-1 and TRBJ1-6; weak D call: TRBD1 (6 bases). This CDR3 comprises 16 residues. The V and J ends lost 4 bases and 0 bases respectively, with 11 bases between them. The V gene's germline CDR1 is SGHRS and CDR2 YFSETQ. For the CDR3, the DNA is TGCGCCAGCAGCCCAGGACAGAGCTCCTATAATTCACCCCTCCACTTT. The encoded protein is CASSPGQSSYNSPLHF.

CDR3 sequence: CASSLAPPGATNEKLFF. CDR3 sequence (DNA): TGCGCCAGCAGCTTGGCGCCCCCAGGTGCAACTAATGAAAAACTGTTTTTT. The chain links TRBV5-1 to TRBJ1-4; D uncertain. Per the germline V gene, CDR1 is SGHRS and CDR2 is YFSETQ. Trimming took 0 bases from V and 0 from J, leaving 12 bases between them. The CDR3 loop spans 17 amino acids.

The chain combines TRBV3-1 (or the pseudogene TRBV3-2) with TRBJ2-7; 8 nucleotides align to TRBD2. This CDR3 has 15 residues. Per germline, CDR1 LGHDT and CDR2 YNNKEL (reference sequence). V shed 4 bases, J shed 4 bases, and the junction held 9 bases outside the gene matches. CDR3 nucleotides: TGTGCCAGCAGCCCCTACGGGGGGGACAATTACGAGCAGTACTTC. Amino acid sequence: CASSPYGGDNYEQYF.

The V gene is TRBV6-2 or TRBV6-3, the J gene TRBJ2-1, with D maybe TRBD1 (6 bases). V was trimmed by 5 bases and J by 1 base, leaving 9 bases between them. The V gene's germline CDR1 is MNHEY and CDR2 SVGEGT. The CDR3 length is 14 residues. The CDR3 sequence is CASSPGTSYNEQFF. The CDR3 nucleotides read TGTGCCAGCAGTCCAGGGACATCCTACAATGAGCAGTTCTTC.

The V call is TRBV30, the J call TRBJ1-5; D gene ambiguous. The germline V gene encodes CDR1 GTSNPN and CDR2 SVGIG (reference sequence). Trimming stripped 5 bases from V and 6 bases from J, with 8 bases between. The CDR3 extends over 11 amino acids. CDR3 amino acids: CAWEPGQPQHF. In DNA form, the CDR3 reads TGTGCCTGGGAGCCAGGTCAGCCCCAGCATTTT.

V gene TRBV14 combines with J gene TRBJ2-2; 12 nucleotides agree with TRBD2. CDR1 is SGHDN and CDR2 is FVKESK in the germline V gene. V shed 5 bases and J 6 bases; nucleotides not matched to a gene: 4. This CDR3 is built from 15 residues. The CDR3: CASSFLAGGPGELFF. The CDR3 nucleotides are TGTGCCAGCAGCTTCCTAGCGGGGGGGCCCGGGGAGCTGTTTTTT. The complete variable domain, with remaining parts taken from reference TRBV14 and TRBJ2-2, reads EAGVTQFPSHSVIEKGQTVTLRCDPISGHDNLYWYRRVMGKEIKFLLHFVKESKQDESGMPNNRFLAERTGGTYSTLKVQPAELEDSGVYFCASSFLAGGPGELFFGEGSRLTVL.

This rearrangement joins TRBV7-9 to TRBJ2-1; TRBD2 matches at 9 bases. The CDR3 length is 14 residues. Trimming at V came to 5 bases and at J to 3 bases, leaving 2 bases not matched to a gene. CDR1 is SEHNR, CDR2 FQNEAQ, per germline (reference sequence). The CDR3 sequence: CASSLRGGYNEQFF. CDR3 bases: TGTGCCAGCAGCCTGCGGGGGGGCTACAATGAGCAGTTCTTC. The full variable domain, rest sourced from reference TRBV7-9 and TRBJ2-1, is DTGVSQNPRHKITKRGQNVTFRCDPISEHNRLYWYRQTLGQGPEFLTYFQNEAQLEKSRLLSDRFSAERPKGSFSTLEIQRTEQGDSAMYLCASSLRGGYNEQFFGPGTRLTVL.

The V call is TRBV4-1, the J call TRBJ2-3, with D possibly being TRBD2 (7 bases). CDR1 and CDR2 from the germline V gene are MGHRA and YSYEKL. The V end lost 4 bases, the J end lost 3 bases, and 17 bases lay between the germline ends. The CDR3 contains 16 residues. The CDR3 coding sequence is TGCGCCAGCAGCCCCCACGCGGGGGCCGGGACAGATACGCAGTATTTT. This translates into CASSPHAGAGTDTQYF.

The rearrangement links TRBV10-3 to TRBJ2-5; 14 bases align to TRBD2. V lost 2 bases to trimming and J lost 4 bases; unmatched junction nucleotides: 9. The CDR3 consists of 18 residues. The germline V gene encodes CDR1 ENHRY and CDR2 SYGVKD. DNA of the CDR3: TGTGCCATCAGTGAGGCCGGGACTAGCGGGGGTTTACGAGAGACCCAGTACTTC. Amino acids: CAISEAGTSGGLRETQYF.

This clone was detected only once. The chain joins TRBV5-1 to TRBJ1-1; D gene ambiguous. Trimming left V 1 base short and J 4 bases short, with 8 bases between. The CDR3 totals 13 residues. CDR1 and CDR2 from the germline V gene are SGHRS and YFSETQ. CDR3 region: CASSLSRGTEAFF. CDR3 nucleotide sequence: TGCGCCAGCAGCTTGAGTCGGGGCACTGAAGCTTTCTTT.

The genes are TRBV11-2 and TRBJ2-1; TRBD1 aligns across 7 bases. The germline CDR1 and CDR2 sequences are SGHAT and FQNNGV. With V trimmed by 1 base and J by 2 bases, 2 bases remained unmatched. There are 15 residues in the CDR3. The CDR3 nucleotides are TGTGCCAGCAGCTTAGGACAGGGAACCTACAATGAGCAGTTCTTC. It is translated as CASSLGQGTYNEQFF.

The chain links TRBV6-5 to TRBJ2-7; D is uncertain. Germline V gives CDR1 MNHEY, CDR2 SVGAGI. Trimming left V 4 bases short and J 0 bases short, with 10 bases between. The CDR3 is 14 amino acids. The CDR3 reads CASSSSGISYEQYF. The DNA of the CDR3 is TGTGCCAGCAGTTCGTCAGGAATCTCCTACGAGCAGTACTTC.

The gene calls are TRBV3-1 (or the pseudogene TRBV3-2) and TRBJ1-2, with 8 nucleotides matching TRBD1. Germline V gene sequence: CDR1 LGHDT, CDR2 YNNKEL (reference sequence). The CDR3 has 13 amino acids. V shed 7 bases and J 8 bases; nucleotides not matched to a gene: 9. CDR3 region: CASTRTGSDGYTF. The CDR3 region has the DNA TGTGCCAGCACCCGGACAGGGAGCGACGGCTACACCTTC.

The chain links TRBV7-9 to TRBJ1-3, with TRBD1 matching 7 bases. The junction had 6 bases not matched to a gene; V was cut back by 1 base and J by 0 bases. This CDR3 is 17 amino acids long. CDR1 SEHNR and CDR2 FQNEAQ come from the germline V gene (reference sequence). CDR3 DNA: TGTGCCAGCAGCTTAGGGAAGAGACAGGGCTCTGGAAACACCATATATTTT. Amino acids: CASSLGKRQGSGNTIYF. The complete variable domain, with remaining parts taken from reference TRBV7-9 and TRBJ1-3, reads DTGVSQNPRHKITKRGQNVTFRCDPISEHNRLYWYRQTLGQGPEFLTYFQNEAQLEKSRLLSDRFSAERPKGSFSTLEIQRTEQGDSAMYLCASSLGKRQGSGNTIYFGEGSWLTVV.